This TCR beta chain was captured by sequencing in a study of T cells after posttransplantation cyclophosphamide. Study observations and caveats: After PTCy, TRB diversity resembled that of CNI/methotrexate controls. Later blood repertoires were often dominated by clones from the donor CD8+ memory compartment. Tissue-infiltrating T cells from skin or gut overlapped little with blood T cells.

On this clone itself: Its antigen is unknown.

In germline, CDR1 is KGHSH, CDR2 LQKENI. V shed 3 bases, J shed 2 bases, and the junction held 8 bases outside the gene matches. The CDR3 totals 16 residues. Sequencing used immunoSEQ multiplex PCR; TCRdb keeps in-frame clones, though not all of them. The top ten clones hold roughly 8.7% of a sample with tens of thousands of clones, around 78% of them seen once. Cyclophosphamide on days +3 and +4 followed busulfan-fludarabine conditioning and a marrow graft. The J gene is TRBJ1-2, the V gene TRBV18, with TRBD1 identical over 8 bases. Sample: CD4+ T cells sorted from blood, taken just over 1,900 days after a stem cell transplant with posttransplant cyclophosphamide. This receptor was identified in a female patient in her thirties or forties who received an allogeneic stem cell transplant from a related donor, was CMV-positive, and had no GVHD. The graft donor may account for some of the T cells. DNA of the CDR3: TGTGCCAGCTCACCGGGGAGACAGGGGCTAAACTATGGCTACACCTTC. Translated: CASSPGRQGLNYGYTF.